A single sample gave rise to the 22 T cell receptor beta chains below, sequenced in a study of yellow fever vaccine responses in identical twins. MiXCR, run by TCRdb on the RT-PCR reads, gives a single entry per CDR3 protein. The sample shows approximately 950 distinct CDR3 sequences, about nine tenths of them seen only once. The material was T cells from blood (PBMCs), unsorted or a sorted subset (not recorded which), obtained before or after yellow fever vaccination (not recorded which). The receptor set was obtained from a woman younger than 30 who received the yellow fever vaccine.

The gene calls are TRBV7-9 and TRBJ2-1; TRBD2 matches 7 bases. Germline CDR1 SEHNR, CDR2 FQNEAQ (reference sequence). The CDR3 loop spans 12 amino acids. V lost 4 bases, J lost 8 bases, and 2 bases stayed unmatched. CDR3 nucleotides: TGTGCCAGCAGCTGGACTAGGGATGAGCAGTTCTTC. It translates to CASSWTRDEQFF.

The V and J genes are TRBV7-6 and TRBJ2-7; D is undetermined. The CDR3 length is 11 residues. V shed 1 base and J shed 5 bases, with 3 bases lying between them. Per germline, CDR1 SGHVS and CDR2 FNYEAQ. The CDR3 spells CASSLVDEQYF. The CDR3 DNA follows: TGTGCCAGCAGCTTAGTGGACGAGCAGTACTTC.

J is TRBJ2-7 and V is TRBV29-1, with D perhaps TRBD2 (5 bases). Trimming took 5 bases from V and 2 from J, leaving 10 bases between them. This CDR3 is 12 amino acids long. CDR1 is SQVTM and CDR2 is ANQGSEA in the germline V gene. CDR3 DNA sequence: TGCAGCGTTCTTACGAGGGCCTACGAGCAGTACTTC. Protein product: CSVLTRAYEQYF.

This clonotype was observed a few times. V and J are TRBV30 and TRBJ1-6; maybe TRBD1 (6 bases). Germline V gene lookup returns CDR1 GTSNPN and CDR2 SVGIG (reference sequence). The CDR3 is 13 amino acids. V lost 0 bases and J 10 bases, leaving 10 bases between the germline ends. CDR3 in amino acids: CAWSVQGGSPLHF. DNA of the CDR3: TGTGCCTGGAGTGTACAGGGTGGATCACCCCTCCACTTT.

V and J are TRBV18 and TRBJ2-5; D gene unclear. V lost 3 bases, J lost 5 bases, and 1 base lay in between. CDR1 KGHSH and CDR2 LQKENI come from the germline V gene. The CDR3 spans 10 residues. The CDR3 bases are TGTGCCAGCTCACCGGAGACCCAGTACTTC. This sequence encodes CASSPETQYF.

V gene TRBV18 combines with J gene TRBJ2-1; D is unresolved. Germline V gene lookup returns CDR1 KGHSH and CDR2 LQKENI. There are 12 residues in the CDR3. Deletions cut 4 bases from V and 5 bases from J, with 6 bases between. CDR3 protein: CASSQRDNEQFF. Here the CDR3 DNA reads TGTGCCAGCTCACAACGGGACAATGAGCAGTTCTTC.

V usage is TRBV29-1 and J usage is TRBJ2-5; 8 bases align to TRBD2. The trim removed 2 bases at V and 5 bases at J, leaving 4 bases unmatched. The V gene's germline CDR1 is SQVTM and CDR2 ANQGSEA. This CDR3 has 13 amino acids. The CDR3, as DNA: TGCAGCGTTGAAACTAGCGGAAGGGAGACCCAGTACTTC. This encodes CSVETSGRETQYF.

V usage is TRBV5-1 and J usage is TRBJ1-6, with D perhaps TRBD1 (6 bases). CDR1 is SGHRS and CDR2 is YFSETQ in the germline V gene. V was cut by 1 base and J by 6 bases, with 11 bases left in between. The CDR3 has 15 amino acids. The CDR3 loop reads CASSLSGGGNSPLHF. For the CDR3, the DNA is TGCGCCAGCAGCTTGAGCGGAGGGGGTAATTCACCCCTCCACTTT. Filled out from reference TRBV5-1 and TRBJ1-6, the complete variable domain reads KAGVTQTPRYLIKTRGQQVTLSCSPISGHRSVSWYQQTPGQGLQFLFEYFSETQRNKGNFPGRFSGRQFSNSRSEMNVSTLELGDSALYLCASSLSGGGNSPLHFGNGTRLTVT.

This rearrangement joins TRBV4-1 to TRBJ1-1; D ambiguous. Germline lookup yields CDR1 MGHRA and CDR2 YSYEKL. Trimming cost V 0 bases and J 10 bases, with 12 bases left between them. The CDR3 extends over 13 amino acids. The DNA of the CDR3 is TGCGCCAGCAGCCAAGATCTAAGAATAGGAGCTTTCTTT. Translated: CASSQDLRIGAFF.

The CDR3: CATSRDIRQGVSPQHF. The CDR3 nucleotides read TGTGCCACCAGCAGAGATATCCGACAGGGGGTCTCGCCCCAGCATTTT. The chain joins TRBV15 to TRBJ1-5; TRBD1 aligns across 9 bases. This CDR3 comprises 16 residues. From germline, CDR1 is LNHNV and CDR2 YYDKDF (reference sequence). The V and J ends lost 0 bases and 9 bases, in that order; junction bases with no gene match: 9.

CDR3 amino acids: CASSARQVSGGNYGYTF. The CDR3 DNA sequence: TGTGCCAGCAGCGCCAGACAGGTCTCAGGGGGAAACTATGGCTACACCTTC. The chain joins TRBV9 to TRBJ1-2, with TRBD1 matching over 7 bases. The CDR3 consists of 17 residues. From germline, CDR1 is SGDLS and CDR2 YYNGEE. Unmatched junction bases numbered 13, after V lost 3 bases and J lost 2 bases. Together with reference TRBV9 and TRBJ1-2, the CDR3 gives the full variable domain: DSGVTQTPKHLITATGQRVTLRCSPRSGDLSVYWYQQSLDQGLQFLIQYYNGEERAKGNILERFSAQQFPDLHSELNLSSLELGDSALYFCASSARQVSGGNYGYTFGSGTRLTVV.

Only one count was recorded for this clonotype. The chain combines TRBV12-3 or TRBV12-4 with TRBJ1-6, with D maybe TRBD1 (5 bases). V lost 0 bases, J lost 4 bases, and 7 bases lay in between. This CDR3 spans 15 amino acids. The CDR3 nucleotides are TGTGCCAGCAGTTTAGCTGCAGGGTATAATTCACCCCTCCACTTT. Protein product: CASSLAAGYNSPLHF.

This clonotype was observed a few times. The V call is TRBV21-1, the J call TRBJ2-1; the DNA was not used to check the table's D call, TRBD1. TRBV21-1 is a documented pseudogene. The CDR3 is 17 amino acids. In DNA, the CDR3 is TGTGCCAGCAGCAAAGGGGGACGGGACCGGTCCTACAATGAGCAGTTCTTC. This sequence encodes CASSKGGRDRSYNEQFF.

The chain couples TRBV19 to TRBJ2-1; 14 bases line up with TRBD2. Looked up from germline, CDR1 is LNHDA and CDR2 is SQIVND (reference sequence). The CDR3 spans 15 residues. V lost 7 bases and J lost 7; bases outside the gene matches: 6. CDR3 sequence: CASTPGTSGRNEQFF. CDR3 in DNA: TGTGCCAGTACCCCCGGGACTAGCGGGAGAAATGAGCAGTTCTTC.

The rearrangement links TRBV10-3 to TRBJ1-6; 7 nucleotides agree with TRBD1. The junction had 5 bases not matched to a gene; V was cut back by 0 bases and J by 15 bases. The length of the CDR3 is 13 residues. Germline V gene lookup returns CDR1 ENHRY and CDR2 SYGVKD. The CDR3 DNA reads TGTGCCATCAGTGAGTCGACAGGGAACGTCCTCCACTTT. Amino acid sequence: CAISESTGNVLHF.

V gene TRBV7-6 combines with J gene TRBJ1-5, with a weak D call TRBD1 (5 bases). Germline values: CDR1 SGHVS, CDR2 FNYEAQ. The CDR3 runs 14 residues. The V gene lost 2 bases and the J gene lost 6 bases, with 11 bases spanning the gap. Here the CDR3 reads CASSLSRAGQPQHF. In DNA form, the CDR3 reads TGTGCCAGCAGCTTATCCAGGGCTGGTCAGCCCCAGCATTTT.

The rearrangement uses TRBV10-3 and TRBJ1-5, with 11 nucleotides matching TRBD1. Germline CDR1 and CDR2: ENHRY and SYGVKD. Losses at the gene ends were 3 bases for V and 7 bases for J; bases not matched to a gene: 8. The CDR3 contains 16 residues. CDR3 in amino acids: CAISEGGTGGGQPQHF. CDR3 DNA: TGTGCCATCAGTGAAGGAGGGACAGGGGGAGGACAGCCCCAGCATTTT.

The genes are TRBV11-1 and TRBJ2-1; D gene unclear. V shed 1 base and J shed 0 bases, with 7 bases lying between them. This CDR3 is 15 amino acids long. Germline CDR1 SGHAT, CDR2 FQDESV (reference sequence). CDR3 in amino acids: CASSLVRSSYNEQFF. For the CDR3, the DNA is TGTGCCAGCAGCTTAGTGCGATCCTCCTACAATGAGCAGTTCTTC.

V usage is TRBV6-2 or TRBV6-3 and J usage is TRBJ1-1, with TRBD1 matching over 7 bases. CDR1 is MNHEY, CDR2 SVGEGT, per germline. This CDR3 is 15 amino acids long. With V trimmed by 2 bases and J by 0 bases, 3 bases remained unmatched. The CDR3 DNA reads TGTGCCAGCAGTTACGGTAGGGGGCTGAACACTGAAGCTTTCTTT. As protein: CASSYGRGLNTEAFF.

This chain uses TRBV11-1 with TRBJ2-5; a possible D gene is TRBD2 (5 bases). Per germline, CDR1 SGHAT and CDR2 FQDESV (reference sequence). This CDR3 region has 13 residues. Trimming removed 3 bases at V and 2 bases at J, with 7 bases between. Here the CDR3 reads CASSFGIQETQYF. DNA for the CDR3: TGTGCCAGCAGCTTCGGGATACAAGAGACCCAGTACTTC.

A few counts support this clonotype. The junction shows a germline mismatch at one end, possibly a read error. The chain employs TRBV7-7 and TRBJ1-5; D remains ambiguous. CDR1 and CDR2 from the germline V gene are SSHAT and FNYEAQ (reference sequence). The CDR3 has 13 residues. CDR3 loop: CASSLYHGQPQHF. The DNA for the CDR3 is TGTGCTAGCAGCTTATACCACGGACAGCCCCAGCATTTT.

This rearrangement joins TRBV5-4 to TRBJ2-3; tentatively, D is TRBD2 (5 bases). V was clipped by 3 bases and J by 2 bases, with 16 bases between them. The CDR3 spans 16 residues. Germline lookup yields CDR1 SGHNT and CDR2 YYREEE (reference sequence). CDR3 nucleotide sequence: TGTGCCAGCAGCTCTACGGCGGGCCTAACCACAGATACGCAGTATTTT. Translated: CASSSTAGLTTDTQYF.